In its sample, the clone carrying this T cell receptor beta chain was seen once. Its antigen remains unknown. Other DNA sequences in the sample encode the same CDR3. These data are taken from a study of cytomegalovirus exposure and HLA in healthy donors. Overall study findings and caveats: The listing of 150 or so TCR beta chains classed them as cytomegalovirus-associated. Most CMV-associated TCR beta chains appeared HLA-restricted in a later analysis. Later analysis identified around 15,000 TCR beta sequences associated with HLA alleles, using a false discovery rate threshold of 0.05.

A multiplex PCR was run with 60 Vbeta primers and 13 Jbeta primers. Only in-frame clones appear in the TCRdb table, and some are missing; sequencing was by immunoSEQ multiplex PCR. The data hold roughly 150,000 clones, with roughly 71% observed a single time. The CDR3 loop spans 13 amino acids. The ends were cut back, 0 bases at V and 7 bases at J, with 9 bases in the middle. CDR1 is GTSNPN and CDR2 is SVGIG in the germline V gene (reference sequence). V is TRBV30 and J is TRBJ1-4, with D possibly being TRBD1 (5 bases). This receptor was obtained from a man under 40 in good health and CMV-seronegative. Sequencing was carried out using PBMCs. CDR3 DNA: TGTGCCTGGAGTGTGCAGGGATCTGAAAAACTGTTTTTT. Its translation: CAWSVQGSEKLFF.